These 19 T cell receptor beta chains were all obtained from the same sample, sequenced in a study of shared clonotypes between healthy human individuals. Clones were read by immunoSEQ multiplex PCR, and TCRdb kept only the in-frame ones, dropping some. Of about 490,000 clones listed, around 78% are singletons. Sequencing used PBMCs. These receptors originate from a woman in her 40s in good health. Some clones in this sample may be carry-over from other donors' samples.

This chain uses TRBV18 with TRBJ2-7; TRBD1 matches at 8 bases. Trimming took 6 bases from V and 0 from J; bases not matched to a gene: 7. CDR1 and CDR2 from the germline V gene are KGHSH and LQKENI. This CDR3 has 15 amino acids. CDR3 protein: CASSPAGGASYEQYF. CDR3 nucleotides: TGTGCCAGCTCCCCCGCAGGGGGCGCCTCCTACGAGCAGTACTTC.

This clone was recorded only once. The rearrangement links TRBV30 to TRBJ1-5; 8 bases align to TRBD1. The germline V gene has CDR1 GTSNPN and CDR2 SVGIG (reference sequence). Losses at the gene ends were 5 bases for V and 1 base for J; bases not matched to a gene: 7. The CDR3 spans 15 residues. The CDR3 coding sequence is TGTGCCTGGTCAGGCGGACAGGGAAGCAATCAGCCCCAGCATTTT. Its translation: CAWSGGQGSNQPQHF.

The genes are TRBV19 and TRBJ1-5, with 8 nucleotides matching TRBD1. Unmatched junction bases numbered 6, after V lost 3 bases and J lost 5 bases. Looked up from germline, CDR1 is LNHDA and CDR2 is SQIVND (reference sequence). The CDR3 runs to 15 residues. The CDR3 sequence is CASSISRGRDQPQHF. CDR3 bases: TGTGCCAGTAGTATTTCCAGGGGGCGCGATCAGCCCCAGCATTTT.

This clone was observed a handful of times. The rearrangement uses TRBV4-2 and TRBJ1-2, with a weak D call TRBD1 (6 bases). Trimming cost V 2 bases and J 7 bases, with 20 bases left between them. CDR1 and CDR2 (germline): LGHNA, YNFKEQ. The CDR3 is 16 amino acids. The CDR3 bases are TGTGCCAGCAGCCAACCCAGGGGTGGGGGAGGAGCTGGCTACACCTTC. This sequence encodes CASSQPRGGGGAGYTF.

The CDR3 DNA reads TGTGCCAGCAGTTTAAGTTGGGGTATAAATGAGCAGTTCTTC. It encodes CASSLSWGINEQFF. This chain joins TRBV28 and TRBJ2-1, with no clear D. CDR1 and CDR2 (germline): MDHEN, SYDVKM. V dropped 2 bases and J dropped 7 bases, with 12 bases sitting between them. The CDR3 is 14 residues long.

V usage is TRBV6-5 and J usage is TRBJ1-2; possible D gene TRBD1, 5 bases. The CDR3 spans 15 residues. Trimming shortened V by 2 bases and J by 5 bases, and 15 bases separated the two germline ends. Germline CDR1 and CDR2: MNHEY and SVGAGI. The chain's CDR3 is CASSYNPGDQYGYTF. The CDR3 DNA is TGTGCCAGCAGTTACAACCCGGGGGACCAATATGGCTACACCTTC.

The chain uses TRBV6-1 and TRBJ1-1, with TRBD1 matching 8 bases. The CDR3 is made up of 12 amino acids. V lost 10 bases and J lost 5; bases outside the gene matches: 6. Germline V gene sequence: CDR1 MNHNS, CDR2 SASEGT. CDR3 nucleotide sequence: TGTGCCAACGGACAGGGCTTGACTGAAGCTTTCTTT. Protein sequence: CANGQGLTEAFF.

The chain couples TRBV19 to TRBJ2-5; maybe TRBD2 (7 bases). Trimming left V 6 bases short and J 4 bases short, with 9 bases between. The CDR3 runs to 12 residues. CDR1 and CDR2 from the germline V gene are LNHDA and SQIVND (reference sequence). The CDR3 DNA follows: TGTGCCAGTAGGGGGGGGCCAGAGACCCAGTACTTC. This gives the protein CASRGGPETQYF.

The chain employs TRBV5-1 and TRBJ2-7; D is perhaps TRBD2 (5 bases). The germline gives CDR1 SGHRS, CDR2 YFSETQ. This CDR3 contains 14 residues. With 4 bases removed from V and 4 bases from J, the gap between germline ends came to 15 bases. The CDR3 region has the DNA TGCGCCAGCAGCCCCGCGGGCTGGGGTTACGAGCAGTACTTC. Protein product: CASSPAGWGYEQYF.

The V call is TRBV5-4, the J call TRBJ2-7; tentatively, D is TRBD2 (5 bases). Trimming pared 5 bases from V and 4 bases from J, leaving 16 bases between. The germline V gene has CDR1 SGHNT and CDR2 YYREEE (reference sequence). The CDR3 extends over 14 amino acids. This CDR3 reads CASSRTGKRYEQYF. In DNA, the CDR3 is TGTGCCAGCAGTAGGACCGGGAAACGGTACGAGCAGTACTTC.

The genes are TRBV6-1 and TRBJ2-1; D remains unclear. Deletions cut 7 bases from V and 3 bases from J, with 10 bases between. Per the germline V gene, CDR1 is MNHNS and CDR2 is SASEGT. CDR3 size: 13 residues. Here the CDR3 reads CASTRVVYNEQFF. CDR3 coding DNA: TGTGCCAGCACTAGGGTCGTCTACAATGAGCAGTTCTTC.

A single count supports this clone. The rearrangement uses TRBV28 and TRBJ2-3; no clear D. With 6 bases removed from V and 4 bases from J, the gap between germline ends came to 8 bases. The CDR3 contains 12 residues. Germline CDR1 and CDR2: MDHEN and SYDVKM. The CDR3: CASSPEADTQYF. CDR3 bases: TGTGCCAGCAGCCCCGAGGCAGATACGCAGTATTTT.

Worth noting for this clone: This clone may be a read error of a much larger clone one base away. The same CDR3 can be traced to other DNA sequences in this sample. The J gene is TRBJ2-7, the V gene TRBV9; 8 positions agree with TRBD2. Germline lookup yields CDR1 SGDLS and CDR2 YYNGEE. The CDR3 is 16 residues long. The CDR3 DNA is TGCGCCAGCAGCGTAGGGGTAAGCGGGAGCCTCCACGAGCAGTACTTC. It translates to CASSVGVSGSLHEQYF. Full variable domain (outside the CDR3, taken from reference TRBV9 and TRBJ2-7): DSGVTQTPKHLITATGQRVTLRCSPRSGDLSVYWYQQSLDQGLQFLIQYYNGEERAKGNILERFSAQQFPDLHSELNLSSLELGDSALYFCASSVGVSGSLHEQYFGPGTRLTVT.

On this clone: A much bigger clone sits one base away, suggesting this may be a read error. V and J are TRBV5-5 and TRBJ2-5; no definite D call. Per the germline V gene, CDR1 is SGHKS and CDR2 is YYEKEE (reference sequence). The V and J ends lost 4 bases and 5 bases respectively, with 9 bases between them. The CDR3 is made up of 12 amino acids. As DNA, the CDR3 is TGTGCCAGCAGCGTATCCGGGGAGACCCAGTACTTC. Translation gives CASSVSGETQYF. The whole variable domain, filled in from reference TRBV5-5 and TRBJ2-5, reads DAGVTQSPTHLIKTRGQQVTLRCSPISGHKSVSWYQQVLGQGPQFIFQYYEKEERGRGNFPDRFSARQFPNYSSELNVNALLLGDSALYLCASSVSGETQYFGPGTRLLVL.

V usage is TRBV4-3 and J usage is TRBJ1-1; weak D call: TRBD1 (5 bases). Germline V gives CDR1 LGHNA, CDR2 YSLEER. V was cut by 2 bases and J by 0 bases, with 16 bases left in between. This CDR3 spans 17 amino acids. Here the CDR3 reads CASSQQVSGTVNTEAFF. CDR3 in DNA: TGCGCCAGCAGCCAACAGGTCTCTGGGACCGTGAACACTGAAGCTTTCTTT.

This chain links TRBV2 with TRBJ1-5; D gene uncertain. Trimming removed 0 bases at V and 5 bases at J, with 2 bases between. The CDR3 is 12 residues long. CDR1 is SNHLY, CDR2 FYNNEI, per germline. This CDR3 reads CASSEAYQPQHF. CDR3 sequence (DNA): TGTGCCAGCAGTGAAGCGTATCAGCCCCAGCATTTT.

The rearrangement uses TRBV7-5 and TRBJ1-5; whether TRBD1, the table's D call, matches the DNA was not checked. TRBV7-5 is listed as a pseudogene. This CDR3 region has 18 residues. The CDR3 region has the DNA TGTGTCAGAAGCTTCATCATGACAGGGAGATATAGCAATCAGCCCCAGCATTTT. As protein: CVRSFIMTGRYSNQPQHF.

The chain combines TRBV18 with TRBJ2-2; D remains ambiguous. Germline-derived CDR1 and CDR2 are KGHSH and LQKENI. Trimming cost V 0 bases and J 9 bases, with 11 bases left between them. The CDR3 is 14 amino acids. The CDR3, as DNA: TGTGCCAGCTCACCACCGTGGCGTTCCCGGGAGCTGTTTTTT. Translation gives CASSPPWRSRELFF.

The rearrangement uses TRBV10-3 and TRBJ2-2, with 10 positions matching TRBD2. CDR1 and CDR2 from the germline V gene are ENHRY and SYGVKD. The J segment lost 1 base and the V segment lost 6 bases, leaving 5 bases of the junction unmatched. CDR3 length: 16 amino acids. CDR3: CAISVTSGVNTGELFF. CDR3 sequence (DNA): TGTGCCATCAGCGTAACTAGCGGGGTGAACACCGGGGAGCTGTTTTTT.